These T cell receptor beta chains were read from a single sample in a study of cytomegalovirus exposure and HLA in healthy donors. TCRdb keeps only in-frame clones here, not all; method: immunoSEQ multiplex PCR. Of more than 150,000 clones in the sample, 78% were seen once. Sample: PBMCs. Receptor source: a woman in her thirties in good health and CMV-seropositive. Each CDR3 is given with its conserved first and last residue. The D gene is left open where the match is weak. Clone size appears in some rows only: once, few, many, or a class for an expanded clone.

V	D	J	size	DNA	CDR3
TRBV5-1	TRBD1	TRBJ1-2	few	TGCGCCAGCAGCTCACGGACAGGGGGTAACTATGGCTACACCTTC	CASSSRTGGNYGYTF
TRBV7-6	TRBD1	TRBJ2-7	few	TGTGCCAGCAGCCTGGGACAGGGCCAGTACTTC	CASSLGQGQYF
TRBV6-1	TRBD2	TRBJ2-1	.	TGTGCCAGCAGAACTAGCGGGGTCTACAATGAGCAGTTCTTC	CASRTSGVYNEQFF
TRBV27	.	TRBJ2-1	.	TGTGCCAGCGCCGGGACTTACTACAATGAGCAGTTCTTC	CASAGTYYNEQFF
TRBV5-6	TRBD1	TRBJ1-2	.	TGTGCCAGCAGCCCCCGGGACAGGCGTAGGTATGGCTACACCTTC	CASSPRDRRRYGYTF
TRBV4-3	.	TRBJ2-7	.	TGCGCCAGCAGCCAAGACCCCCCCCGGTCCGCCGGGTCCTACGAGCAGTACTTC	CASSQDPPRSAGSYEQYF
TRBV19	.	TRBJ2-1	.	TGTGCCAGTAGTAGCGGATACAATGAGCAGTTCTTC	CASSSGYNEQFF
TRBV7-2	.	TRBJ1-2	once	TGTGCCAGCAGCTCCCCTAGACCAGGGGATGGCTACACCTTC	CASSSPRPGDGYTF
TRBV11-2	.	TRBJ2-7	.	TGTGCCAGCAGCTTAGGTAGTCAGGGAGAGCAGTACTTC	CASSLGSQGEQYF
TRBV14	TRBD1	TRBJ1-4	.	TGTGCCAGCAGCCAAAGACGACAGGGAAGTGAAAAACTGTTTTTT	CASSQRRQGSEKLFF
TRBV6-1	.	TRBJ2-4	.	TGTGCCAGCAGACTTGATCTAGCCAAAAACATTCAGTACTTC	CASRLDLAKNIQYF
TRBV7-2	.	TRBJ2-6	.	TGTGCCAGCAGCTTAGCACAGGGCGTCAACGTCCTGACTTTC	CASSLAQGVNVLTF
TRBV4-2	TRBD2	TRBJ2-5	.	TGTGCCAGCAGCCAAGAAAGCGGGAGCCAAGAGACCCAGTACTTC	CASSQESGSQETQYF
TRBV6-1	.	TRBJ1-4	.	TGTGCCAGCAGTGAAAAGACAGGCCGTAATGAAAAACTGTTTTTT	CASSEKTGRNEKLFF
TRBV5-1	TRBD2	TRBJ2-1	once	TGCGCCAGCAGCTTCACCATAGCGGGGGCCCCTCGGGATGAGCAGTTCTTC	CASSFTIAGAPRDEQFF